This TCR beta chain was sequenced during a study of blood T cell repertoires in COVID-19. About this clone: A junction boundary mismatches the germline segment, possibly from a read error.

Germline V lookup: CDR1 SGHDT, CDR2 YYEEEE. This CDR3 has 13 residues. Generated by immunoSEQ multiplex PCR, the TCRdb table keeps only in-frame clones and is missing some. The profile shows about 110,000 clones, around nine tenths of them singletons. The V call is TRBV5-6, the J call TRBJ2-7; a possible D gene is TRBD1 (5 bases). The sequence was collected from a woman aged 70-85 years who had recovered from COVID-19. Material: peripheral blood. CDR3 residues: CASATVSSYEQCF. The DNA for the CDR3 is TGTGCCAGCGCGACAGTGAGCTCCTACGAGCAGTGCTTC.